These T cell receptor beta chains were read from a single sample in a study of T cell responses to AZD1222 COVID-19 vaccine. Repertoires were generated with immunoSEQ multiplex PCR, while TCRdb's copy carries only in-frame clones and drops some. Of approximately 150,000 clones listed, just over 85% are singletons. This sample comprised peripheral blood, obtained 28 days after the second AZD1222 dose. Receptors originate from an adult who received the AZD1222 COVID-19 vaccine. Both conserved end residues are part of each CDR3. D genes are given only for firm matches. Size is omitted from some rows. Given values are once, few, many or a class for expanded clones.

DNA	CDR3	size	length	D	V	J
TGTGCCAGCAGCACAGGGCCCCAGGACACCATATATTTT	CASSTGPQDTIYF	-	13	-	TRBV2	TRBJ1-3
TGCGCCAGCAGCTTGGCACAGGGCGGCGGGGAGCTGTTTTTT	CASSLAQGGGELFF	-	14	-	TRBV5-1	TRBJ2-2
TGTGCCAGCAGTGCTAAGGGGGAACGGCGGTACAATGAGCAGTTCTTC	CASSAKGERRYNEQFF	-	16	-	TRBV6-1	TRBJ2-1
TGTGCCAGCGCCCTACAAGCAGGGGTGAGAGGGGAGCTGTTTTTT	CASALQAGVRGELFF	-	15	-	TRBV28	TRBJ2-2
TGCGCCAGCAGCCCGATGACTAGGAATGAGCAGTTCTTC	CASSPMTRNEQFF	-	13	-	TRBV5-1	TRBJ2-1
TGTGCCAGCAGTCAGACGGTCCTCTATGGCTACACCTTC	CASSQTVLYGYTF	-	13	-	TRBV6-5	TRBJ1-2
TGCGCCAGCACCCTAACAGACGCATCAAGGTCACCCCTCCACTTT	CASTLTDASRSPLHF	-	15	-	TRBV4-1	TRBJ1-6
TGTGCCAGCAGCGAGCGGGGTGGCGAGACCCAGTACTTC	CASSERGGETQYF	-	13	TRBD2	TRBV9	TRBJ2-5
TGTGCCAGCAGTGCCCTTGGGATAGGGGACACTGAAGCTTTCTTT	CASSALGIGDTEAFF	once	15	-	TRBV6-4	TRBJ1-1
TGCGCCAGCAGCCCCGGACTAGCGGGATCAGGCGAGCAGTACTTC	CASSPGLAGSGEQYF	-	15	TRBD2	TRBV5-1	TRBJ2-7
TGTGCCATCCAGGACAGTTTTGACTATGGCTACACCTTC	CAIQDSFDYGYTF	-	13	-	TRBV10-3	TRBJ1-2
TGTGCCAGCAGCAGTCTCCGGCTAGCGGGAACACCCAATGTGACAGATACGCAGTATTTT	CASSSLRLAGTPNVTDTQYF	-	20	TRBD2	TRBV7-9	TRBJ2-3
TGCAGCGTTGACGGGACAGGATCAATTAACTATGGCTACACCTTC	CSVDGTGSINYGYTF	-	15	TRBD1	TRBV29-1	TRBJ1-2
TGTGCCAGCAGTCCCGGGGGGTCCTACGAGCAGTACTTC	CASSPGGSYEQYF	-	13	TRBD2	TRBV6-5	TRBJ2-7
TGCGCCAGCAGCCTGACGACAGATACGCAGTATTTT	CASSLTTDTQYF	-	12	-	TRBV5-1	TRBJ2-3
TGTGCCAGCAGCTCCAGGGTGGGGGGCCAAGAGACCCAGTACTTC	CASSSRVGGQETQYF	-	15	-	TRBV5-5	TRBJ2-5
TGTGCCAGCAGCCAAGATACGAGGAACTACGAGCAGTACTTC	CASSQDTRNYEQYF	-	14	-	TRBV3-1/TRBV3-2	TRBJ2-7
TGTGCCAGCAGCCAGAGTCGGGAGACCCAGTACTTC	CASSQSRETQYF	once	12	-	TRBV3-1/TRBV3-2	TRBJ2-5
TGTGCCAGCTCACTCACAGGGCAAGACTATGGCTACACCTTC	CASSLTGQDYGYTF	-	14	-	TRBV18	TRBJ1-2
TGTGCCAGCAGTTATTCCGGGACAGCCTATGGCTACACCTTC	CASSYSGTAYGYTF	-	14	TRBD1	TRBV6-5	TRBJ1-2
TGCACCACCCAACTCGGGGCGGGGGAAGCTTTCTTT	CTTQLGAGEAFF	-	12	-	TRBV29-1	TRBJ1-1
TGTGCCAGCAACCCGTCGAGACTAAAGGGAGGGGAGACCCAGTACTTC	CASNPSRLKGGETQYF	-	16	TRBD2	TRBV7-8	TRBJ2-5
TGTGCCAGCAGGACAGGGACTAATGAAAAACTGTTTTTT	CASRTGTNEKLFF	few	13	TRBD1	TRBV2	TRBJ1-4
TGTGCCAGCAGTCCCAAGACAGCCCCCACTGAAGCTTTCTTT	CASSPKTAPTEAFF	-	14	-	TRBV27	TRBJ1-1